The 21 T cell receptor beta chains in this list originate from one sample, sequenced in a study of tumor and adjacent non-tumor tissue in lung cancer (dated by TCRdb to 2017 to 2018). Libraries were built with multiplex PCR. Sequencing used an Illumina HiSeq 2500. TCRbeta libraries were constructed through three rounds of nested PCR with primers (Table S4) according to protocols modified from ARM-PCR. The public reads were reprocessed in TCRdb via fastp at Q25 and MiXCR, keeping in-frame beta chains. Identical CDR3 proteins give one entry, which carries the most common genes and DNA. This sample lists about 100,000 distinct CDR3 sequences; around three fifths were detected once. The top ten constitute roughly 19% of the sample. RNA was extracted from bulk unsorted tissue and checked for quality with a NanoDrop ND-1000 and an Agilent 2100. The normal lung samples consisted of distant non-tumor tissue collected more than 3 cm from the tumor edge.

Sequencing was performed on distant non-tumor lung tissue. The receptors stem from a man aged 25 to 45 with non-small cell lung cancer.

A note on this clonotype: The junction departs from the called germline gene at one end, perhaps through a read error. The chain couples TRBV20-1 to TRBJ1-6; a weak D match, TRBD1 (6 bases). This CDR3 spans 15 amino acids. CDR1 and CDR2 from the germline V gene are DFQATT and SNEGSKA (reference sequence). The CDR3 loop is CNARDKRGWNSPFHF. The CDR3 DNA reads as TGCAATGCTAGAGATAAGAGGGGGTGGAATTCACCCTTCCACTTT.

A few counts support this clonotype. V gene TRBV20-1 combines with J gene TRBJ2-1; D might be TRBD1 or TRBD2, each matching 5 bases. With 6 bases removed from V and 8 bases from J, the gap between germline ends came to 23 bases. Germline assignment: CDR1 DFQATT and CDR2 SNEGSKA (reference sequence). The CDR3 loop spans 15 amino acids. CDR3 sequence (DNA): TGCAGTGCCCTAACCGGGACCAGCGTTCCCCATGAGCAGTTCTTC. Its translation: CSALTGTSVPHEQFF.

This clonotype showed up just once. This may be a read error, as it is one base from a much larger clone. The CDR3 nucleotides are TGCGCCAGCAGCGTCGACAGGCCCTCCTACGAGCAGTACTTC. Its translation: CASSVDRPSYEQYF. The rearrangement links TRBV5-1 to TRBJ2-7, with D perhaps matching TRBD1 (6 bases). This CDR3 contains 14 residues. Deletions cut 4 bases from V and 0 bases from J, with 11 bases between. From germline, CDR1 is SGHRS and CDR2 YFSETQ.

This clonotype has more than one count but fewer than ten. The chain has TRBV13 and TRBJ1-1; 8 positions match TRBD1. The CDR3 sequence is 13 residues long. V lost 5 bases, J lost 6 bases, and 5 bases stayed unmatched. Germline lookup yields CDR1 PRHDT and CDR2 FYEKMQ (reference sequence). The CDR3 region has the DNA TGTGCCAGCAGCCGCCCAGGGGGCTCTGAAGCTTTCTTT. It codes for CASSRPGGSEAFF.

Points on this clonotype: An end of the junction does not agree with germline; a read error may underlie this. The chain joins TRBV20-1 to TRBJ2-1, with D tentatively TRBD1 (6 bases). This CDR3 is built from 15 residues. Germline V CDR1 and CDR2: DFQATT, SNEGSKA (reference sequence). DNA of the CDR3: TGCAGTGCTAGAAATCTGGGGGCCGATTACAATAAGCAGTTCTTC. Its protein is CSARNLGADYNKQFF.

Ten or more counts support this clonotype. The rearrangement uses TRBV5-4 and TRBJ2-2, with 11 bases fitting TRBD1. The germline CDR1 and CDR2 sequences are SGHNT and YYREEE (reference sequence). The CDR3 sequence is 15 residues long. V lost 4 bases and J lost 3; bases outside the gene matches: 2. The CDR3 region is CASSRTGGDTGELFF. The DNA of the CDR3 is TGTGCCAGCAGCCGGACAGGGGGCGACACCGGGGAGCTGTTTTTT.

CDR3 nucleotide sequence: TGTGCCAGCACCCGAGACGGACGGTGGGGGAAGCTGTTTTTT. Translated: CASTRDGRWGKLFF. The chain employs TRBV11-2 and TRBJ2-2; either TRBD1 or TRBD2 may supply D (5 bases each). The CDR3 is made up of 14 amino acids. The V end lost 7 bases, the J end lost 12 bases, and 21 bases lay between the germline ends. Per germline, CDR1 SGHAT and CDR2 FQNNGV. The complete variable domain, with remaining parts taken from reference TRBV11-2 and TRBJ2-2, reads EAGVAQSPRYKIIEKRQSVAFWCNPISGHATLYWYQQILGQGPKLLIQFQNNGVVDDSQLPKDRFSAERLKGVDSTLKIQPAKLEDSAVYLCASTRDGRWGKLFFGEGSRLTVL.

The chain joins TRBV20-1 to TRBJ2-3; D ambiguous. The V gene's germline CDR1 is DFQATT and CDR2 SNEGSKA (reference sequence). V was trimmed by 5 bases and J by 1 base, leaving 10 bases between them. The CDR3 covers 13 residues. Written as DNA, the CDR3 is TGCAGTGCTCACCCCGACGGCACAGATACGCAGTATTTT. Protein: CSAHPDGTDTQYF.

About this clonotype: A junction boundary mismatches the germline segment, possibly from a read error. This chain connects TRBV4-2 to TRBJ2-1; 12 nucleotides align to TRBD2. CDR1 and CDR2 (germline): LGHNA, YNFKEQ. This CDR3 region has 16 residues. The chain's CDR3 is CASSQDASGGANEPFF. In DNA, the CDR3 is TGTGCAAGCAGCCAAGACGCTAGCGGGGGGGCCAATGAGCCGTTCTTC.

With respect to this clonotype: Given a much more abundant clone one base away, this may be a read error. J is TRBJ2-4 and V is TRBV30; weak D call: TRBD2 (7 bases). Looked up from germline, CDR1 is GTSNPN and CDR2 is SVGIG (reference sequence). The V and J ends lost 0 bases and 5 bases respectively, with 11 bases between them. The CDR3 runs 14 residues. The CDR3 region is CAWSVGGAENIQYF. Here the CDR3 DNA reads TGTGCCTGGAGTGTAGGGGGGGCCGAAAACATTCAGTACTTC. The full variable domain, its missing parts supplied by reference TRBV30 and TRBJ2-4, is SQTIHQWPATLVQPVGSPLSLECTVEGTSNPNLYWYRQAAGRGLQLLFYSVGIGQISSEVPQNLSASRPQDRQFILSSKKLLLSDSGFYLCAWSVGGAENIQYFGAGTRLSVL.

The chain employs TRBV5-1 and TRBJ2-3, with 7 bases matching TRBD2. There are 14 residues in the CDR3. Germline assignment: CDR1 SGHRS and CDR2 YFSETQ. The junction had 2 bases not matched to a gene; V was cut back by 0 bases and J by 4 bases. CDR3 sequence (DNA): TGCGCCAGCAGCTTGGCGGCGGGGGCAGATACGCAGTATTTT. This translates into CASSLAAGADTQYF.

Details on this clonotype: In this CDR3 the conserved last residue, phenylalanine or tryptophan, is missing, so a read error is likely. The V and J genes are TRBV11-1 and TRBJ2-7; D possibly corresponds to TRBD2 (5 bases). Germline CDR1 reads SGHAT; CDR2 reads FQDESV (reference sequence). CDR3 size: 13 residues. CDR3 sequence reads: CTSSLEGPYEQYS. DNA for the CDR3: TGTACCAGTAGCTTAGAGGGCCCCTACGAGCAGTACTCC.

The sample holds a few counts of this clonotype. This chain connects TRBV6-5 to TRBJ2-7, with D maybe TRBD1 (5 bases). V shed 5 bases and J shed 5 bases, with 7 bases lying between them. CDR3 length equals 11 residues. CDR1 is MNHEY, CDR2 SVGAGI, per germline. The CDR3 loop is CASSPGHEQYF. Here the CDR3 DNA reads TGTGCCAGCAGTCCAGGGCACGAGCAGTACTTC.

This chain connects TRBV11-2 to TRBJ2-1; D may correspond to TRBD1 or TRBD2 (5 bases each). Germline assignment: CDR1 SGHAT and CDR2 FQNNGV. The V gene lost 4 bases and the J gene lost 14 bases, with 18 bases spanning the gap. The CDR3 runs to 13 residues. The CDR3 sequence: CASSSDQGTLKFF. CDR3 in DNA: TGTGCCAGCAGCTCAGATCAAGGGACCCTAAAGTTCTTC.

As regards this clonotype: At one end the junction does not follow the germline gene, possibly because of a read error. The chain carries TRBV11-2 and TRBJ2-1; 9 bases match TRBD2. This CDR3 contains 15 residues. Germline values: CDR1 SGHAT, CDR2 FQNNGV. CDR3 sequence reads: CTSSFIAGGNNELFF. CDR3 nucleotides: TGTACGAGCAGCTTTATTGCGGGAGGGAATAATGAGCTGTTCTTC.

This clonotype was picked up a small number of times. This chain links TRBV5-1 with TRBJ1-4; possibly TRBD1 for D (5 bases). V was clipped by 4 bases and J by 7 bases, with 17 bases between them. CDR3 length: 15 residues. Per the germline V gene, CDR1 is SGHRS and CDR2 is YFSETQ. CDR3 in amino acids: CASSTAGDGREKLFF. In DNA, the CDR3 is TGCGCCAGCAGCACCGCGGGGGACGGACGTGAAAAACTGTTTTTT.

The rearrangement links TRBV24-1 to TRBJ2-3, with 11 bases that match TRBD2. V gave up 2 bases and J gave up 0 bases; unmatched junction bases: 15. Germline assignment: CDR1 KGHDR and CDR2 SFDVKD. The CDR3 consists of 21 residues. This chain's CDR3 is CATSDSRVGRGLAGSTDTQYF. In DNA, the CDR3 is TGTGCCACCAGTGATTCCAGAGTCGGCAGAGGACTAGCGGGTAGCACAGATACGCAGTATTTT.

On this clonotype: This may arise from a read error, as a much more abundant clone is one base away. The rearrangement links TRBV5-4 to TRBJ2-7; D may be TRBD2 (5 bases). The CDR3 length is 14 residues. The germline gives CDR1 SGHNT, CDR2 YYREEE (reference sequence). The CDR3, as DNA: TGTGTCAGCAGCCCTCAACCTGGACTGTTCGAGCAGTACTTC. This sequence encodes CVSSPQPGLFEQYF.

Concerning this clonotype: This may stem from a read error, because a much larger clone lies one nucleotide away. V is TRBV20-1 and J is TRBJ2-5; TRBD2 agrees at 14 bases. The germline CDR1 and CDR2 sequences are DFQATT and SNEGSKA (reference sequence). CDR3 length: 14 amino acids. For the CDR3, the DNA is TGCGGTGCTAGTGGGGGACTAGCGGGAGCAACCCAGTACTTC. Its protein is CGASGGLAGATQYF.

On this clonotype: One end of the junction is discordant with germline, which a read error may explain. The rearrangement links TRBV20-1 to TRBJ2-7, with TRBD2 matching 8 bases. The CDR3 sequence is 16 residues long. Per germline, CDR1 DFQATT and CDR2 SNEGSKA (reference sequence). The CDR3 loop reads CTARPRTSGNSCEQYF. In DNA, the CDR3 is TGCACTGCTAGACCTAGAACTAGCGGTAACTCCTGCGAGCAGTACTTC.

This clonotype was counted a few times. The V gene is TRBV11-1, the J gene TRBJ2-1; D possibly corresponds to TRBD1 (6 bases). From germline, CDR1 is SGHAT and CDR2 FQDESV (reference sequence). The CDR3 is 14 amino acids. Trimming pared 8 bases from V and 7 bases from J, leaving 18 bases between. The CDR3 DNA reads TGTGCCAGCTGGGACGGGACAATCGTGAATGAGCAGTTCTTC. Its protein is CASWDGTIVNEQFF.